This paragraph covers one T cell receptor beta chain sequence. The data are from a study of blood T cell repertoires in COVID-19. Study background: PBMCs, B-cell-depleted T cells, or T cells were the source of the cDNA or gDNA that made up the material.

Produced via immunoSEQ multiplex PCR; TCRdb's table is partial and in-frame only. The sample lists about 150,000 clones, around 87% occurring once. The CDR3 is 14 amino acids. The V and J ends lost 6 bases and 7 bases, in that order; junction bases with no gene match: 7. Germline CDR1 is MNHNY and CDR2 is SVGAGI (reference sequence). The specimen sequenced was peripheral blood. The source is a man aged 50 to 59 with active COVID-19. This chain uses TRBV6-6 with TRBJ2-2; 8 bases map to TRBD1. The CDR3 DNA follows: TGTGCCAGCAGGCCAGGGGGCGCCGGCGGGGAGCTGTTTTTT. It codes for CASRPGGAGGELFF.